This T cell receptor beta chain was obtained from a study of chemoradiotherapy in HPV16-positive cancers. Repeated repertoire sampling spanned the course of chemoradiotherapy. The data were produced by immunoSEQ multiplex PCR, yet TCRdb's version contains in-frame clones alone and is incomplete. The sample consists of about 7,000 clones, 89% of them appearing once. V was cut by 0 bases and J by 5 bases, with 11 bases left in between. CDR3 length: 14 residues. Per the germline V gene, CDR1 is LNHNV and CDR2 is YYDKDF (reference sequence). A remark on this clone: Other DNA sequences in the same sample also yield this CDR3.

The specimen was tumor tissue, collected from a patient who underwent chemoradiotherapy. The TCR was taken from a human donor with HPV-associated anogenital cancer. The chain carries TRBV15 and TRBJ2-7; TRBD1 might be the D (6 bases). CDR3 loop: CATSRDTRGHEQYF. The DNA of the CDR3 is TGTGCCACCAGCAGAGATACCAGGGGACACGAGCAGTACTTC.